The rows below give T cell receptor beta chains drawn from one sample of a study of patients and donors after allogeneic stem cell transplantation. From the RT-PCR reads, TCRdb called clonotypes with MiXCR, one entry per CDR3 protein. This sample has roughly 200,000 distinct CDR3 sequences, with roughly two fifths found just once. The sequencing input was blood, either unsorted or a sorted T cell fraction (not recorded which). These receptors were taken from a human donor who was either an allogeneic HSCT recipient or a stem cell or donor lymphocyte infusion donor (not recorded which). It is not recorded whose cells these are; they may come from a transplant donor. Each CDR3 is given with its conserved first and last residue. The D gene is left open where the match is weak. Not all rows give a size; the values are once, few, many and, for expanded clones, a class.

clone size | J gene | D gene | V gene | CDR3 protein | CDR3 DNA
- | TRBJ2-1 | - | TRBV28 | CASSLYYNEQFF | TGTGCCAGCAGTTTATACTACAATGAGCAGTTCTTC
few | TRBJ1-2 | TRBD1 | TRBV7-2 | CASSSRTGGIYGYTF | TGTGCCAGCAGCTCCCGGACAGGGGGTATCTATGGCTACACCTTC
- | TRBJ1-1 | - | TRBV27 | CASRPGTWNTEAFF | TGTGCCAGCAGACCCGGGACATGGAACACTGAAGCTTTCTTT
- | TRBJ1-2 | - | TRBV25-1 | CASGLHGGFGYTF | TGTGCCAGCGGTTTACACGGGGGCTTTGGCTACACCTTC
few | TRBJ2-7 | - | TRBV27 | CASTGLNDEQYF | TGTGCCAGCACCGGCCTTAACGACGAGCAGTACTTC
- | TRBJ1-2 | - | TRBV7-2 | CASTPKGIYGYTF | TGTGCCAGCACTCCAAAAGGGATCTATGGCTACACCTTC
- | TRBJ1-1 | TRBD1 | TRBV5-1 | CASSRQGSGAFF | TGCGCCAGCAGCCGACAGGGTTCCGGGGCTTTCTTT
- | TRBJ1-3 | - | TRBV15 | CATSTGRGNTIYF | TGTGCCACCAGCACCGGCCGAGGAAACACCATATATTTT
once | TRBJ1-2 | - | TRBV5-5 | CASSLGDVNYGYTF | TGTGCCAGCAGCTTGGGGGACGTTAACTATGGCTACACCTTC
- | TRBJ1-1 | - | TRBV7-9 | CASGGKNTEAFF | TGTGCCAGTGGGGGTAAGAACACTGAAGCTTTCTTT
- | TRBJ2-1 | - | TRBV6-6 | CASSPPASESNNEQFF | TGTGCCAGCAGCCCCCCAGCTAGCGAGAGCAACAATGAGCAGTTCTTC
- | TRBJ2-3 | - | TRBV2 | CASRTRVRWSTDTQYF | TGTGCCAGCAGGACTAGAGTGCGTTGGAGCACAGATACGCAGTATTTT
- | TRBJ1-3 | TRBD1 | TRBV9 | CASSPGQGGGNTIYF | TGTGCCAGCAGCCCGGGACAGGGAGGAGGAAACACCATATATTTT
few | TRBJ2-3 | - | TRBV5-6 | CASTLISPRPDTQYF | TGTGCCAGCACCCTGATATCCCCTCGCCCAGATACGCAGTATTTT
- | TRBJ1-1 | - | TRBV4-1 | CASSHQGMNTEAFF | TGCGCCAGCAGCCACCAGGGGATGAACACTGAAGCTTTCTTT
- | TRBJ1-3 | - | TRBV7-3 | CASSLHMDYISGNTIYF | TGTGCCAGCAGCTTACATATGGACTATATCTCTGGAAACACCATATATTTT
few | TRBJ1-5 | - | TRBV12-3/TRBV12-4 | CASSLSGVQPQHF | TGTGCCAGCAGTTTGTCAGGGGTCCAGCCCCAGCATTTT
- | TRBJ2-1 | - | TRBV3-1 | CASSQDLRDAGIF | TGTGCCAGCAGCCAAGACCTCCGGGACGCCGGCATCTTC
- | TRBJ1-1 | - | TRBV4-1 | CASSHLGVNTEAFF | TGCGCCAGCAGCCACCTGGGCGTGAACACTGAAGCTTTCTTT
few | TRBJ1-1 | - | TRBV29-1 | CSVARRAFDRNTEAFF | TGCAGCGTTGCACGCAGGGCGTTTGATAGGAACACTGAAGCTTTCTTT
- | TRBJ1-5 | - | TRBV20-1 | CSANGGAQPQHF | TGCAGTGCTAACGGAGGGGCTCAGCCCCAGCATTTT
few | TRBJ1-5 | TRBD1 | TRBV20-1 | CSAPSGTGGNQPQHF | TGCAGTGCTCCTTCTGGGACAGGAGGCAATCAGCCCCAGCATTTT
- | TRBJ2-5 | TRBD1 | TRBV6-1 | CASSQGVRETQYF | TGTGCCAGCAGTCAGGGGGTAAGGGAGACCCAGTACTTC
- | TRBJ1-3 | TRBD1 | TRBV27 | CASSTSRGDSSGNTIYF | TGTGCCAGCAGTACTTCCCGCGGGGACAGCTCTGGAAACACCATATATTTT
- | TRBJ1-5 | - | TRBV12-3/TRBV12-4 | CASSGGPFNNQPQHF | TGTGCCAGCAGTGGGGGACCATTCAATAATCAGCCCCAGCATTTT
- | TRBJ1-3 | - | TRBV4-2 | CASSQVTALSGNTIYF | TGTGCCAGCAGCCAAGTAACAGCCCTCTCTGGAAACACCATATATTTT
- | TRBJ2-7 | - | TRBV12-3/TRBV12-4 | CASSLGFYEQYF | TGTGCCAGCAGCCTAGGCTTCTACGAGCAGTACTTC
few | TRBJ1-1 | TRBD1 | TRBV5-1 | CASSLRTGRRRMNTEAFF | TGCGCCAGCAGCCTGCGGACAGGGCGCAGGAGGATGAACACTGAAGCTTTCTTT